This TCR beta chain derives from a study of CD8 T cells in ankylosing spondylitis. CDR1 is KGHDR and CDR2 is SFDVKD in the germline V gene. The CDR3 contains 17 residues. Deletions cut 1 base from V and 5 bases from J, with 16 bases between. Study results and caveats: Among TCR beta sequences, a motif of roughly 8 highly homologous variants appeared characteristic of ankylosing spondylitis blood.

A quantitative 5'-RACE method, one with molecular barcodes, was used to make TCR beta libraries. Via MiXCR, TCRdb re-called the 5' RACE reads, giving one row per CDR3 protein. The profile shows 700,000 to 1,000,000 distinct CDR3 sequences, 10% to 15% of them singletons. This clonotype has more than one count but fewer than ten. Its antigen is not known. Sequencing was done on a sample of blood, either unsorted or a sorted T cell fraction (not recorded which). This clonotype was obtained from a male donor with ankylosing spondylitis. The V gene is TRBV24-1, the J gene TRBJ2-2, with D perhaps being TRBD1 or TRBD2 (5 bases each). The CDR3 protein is CATSDFPGRRSTGELFF. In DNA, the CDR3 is TGTGCCACCAGTGATTTTCCGGGGCGGCGTTCAACCGGGGAGCTGTTTTTT.